The T cell receptor beta chain described here comes from a study of cytomegalovirus exposure and HLA in healthy donors. The study, taken as a whole, reports: A list of roughly 180 TCR beta chains associated with cytomegalovirus was given.

Profiling relied on immunoSEQ multiplex PCR, and the TCRdb table lists in-frame clones only, not all of them. This repertoire shows 150,000 or so clones, 80% to 90% found once; its top ten account for around 1.2%. The study drew the donors from its approximately 110-subject validation cohort, separate from the roughly 700-subject first cohort. CDR3 size: 13 residues. CDR1 SSHAT and CDR2 FNYEAQ come from the germline V gene (reference sequence). Points on this clone: Antigen unknown. The germline gene is not matched at one end of the junction; a read error may be the cause.

This clonotype was sampled from a woman between 18 and 29 years old in good health and CMV-seronegative. The sequenced sample was PBMCs. The gene calls are TRBV7-7 and TRBJ2-5; maybe TRBD2 (6 bases). For the CDR3, the DNA is TGTGCTAGCAGCCGTAGCGGCCAAGAGACCCAGTACTTC. Protein sequence: CASSRSGQETQYF.